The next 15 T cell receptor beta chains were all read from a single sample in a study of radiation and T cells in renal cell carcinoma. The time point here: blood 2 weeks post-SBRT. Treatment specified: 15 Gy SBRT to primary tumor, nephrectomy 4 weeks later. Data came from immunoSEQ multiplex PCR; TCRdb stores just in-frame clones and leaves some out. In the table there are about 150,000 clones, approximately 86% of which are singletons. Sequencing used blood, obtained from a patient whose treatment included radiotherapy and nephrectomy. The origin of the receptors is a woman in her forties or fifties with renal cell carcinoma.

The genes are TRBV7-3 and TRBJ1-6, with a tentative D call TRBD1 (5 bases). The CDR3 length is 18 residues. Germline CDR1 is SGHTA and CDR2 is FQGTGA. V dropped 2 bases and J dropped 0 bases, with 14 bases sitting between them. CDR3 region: CASSLEPRASSYNSPLHF. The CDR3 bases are TGTGCCAGCAGCTTAGAGCCCAGGGCAAGCTCCTATAATTCACCCCTCCACTTT. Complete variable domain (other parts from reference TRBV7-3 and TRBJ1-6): GAGVSQTPSNKVTEKGKYVELRCDPISGHTALYWYRQSLGQGPEFLIYFQGTGAADDSGLPNDRFFAVRPEGSVSTLKIQRTERGDSAVYLCASSLEPRASSYNSPLHFGNGTRLTVT.

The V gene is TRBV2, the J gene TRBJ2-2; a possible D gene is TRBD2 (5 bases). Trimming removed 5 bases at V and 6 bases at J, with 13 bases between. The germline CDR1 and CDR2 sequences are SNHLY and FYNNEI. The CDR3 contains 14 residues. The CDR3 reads CASSYDERPGELFF. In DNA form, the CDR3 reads TGTGCCAGCAGTTACGACGAGCGGCCCGGGGAGCTGTTTTTT.

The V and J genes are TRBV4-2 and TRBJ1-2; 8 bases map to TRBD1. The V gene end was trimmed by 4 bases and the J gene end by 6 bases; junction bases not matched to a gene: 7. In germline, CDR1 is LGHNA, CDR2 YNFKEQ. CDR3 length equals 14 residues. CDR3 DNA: TGTGCCAGCAGCCGAACGGGACAGGTCCATGGCTACACCTTC. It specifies CASSRTGQVHGYTF.

The CDR3 sequence: CASSRGQETQYF. The CDR3 DNA reads TGTGCCAGCTCACGAGGACAAGAGACCCAGTACTTC. V and J are TRBV18 and TRBJ2-5; the D is unclear. Trimming shortened V by 4 bases and J by 2 bases, and 5 bases separated the two germline ends. Per the germline V gene, CDR1 is KGHSH and CDR2 is LQKENI. The CDR3 sequence is 12 residues long.

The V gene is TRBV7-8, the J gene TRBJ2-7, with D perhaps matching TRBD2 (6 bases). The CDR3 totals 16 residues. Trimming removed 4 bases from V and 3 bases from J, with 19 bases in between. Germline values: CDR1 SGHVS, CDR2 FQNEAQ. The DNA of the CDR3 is TGTGCCAGCAGCTATAACGTCAGGGACTTCGACTACGAGCAGTACTTC. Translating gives CASSYNVRDFDYEQYF. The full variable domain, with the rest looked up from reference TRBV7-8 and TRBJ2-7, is GAGVSQSPRYKVAKRGQDVALRCDPISGHVSLFWYQQALGQGPEFLTYFQNEAQLDKSGLPSDRFFAERPEGSVSTLKIQRTQQEDSAVYLCASSYNVRDFDYEQYFGPGTRLTVT.

The CDR3 region has the DNA TGTGCCAGCAGCTTATCGGGACAGGGGGCAAATCATGAGCAGTTCTTC. Translated: CASSLSGQGANHEQFF. The chain joins TRBV7-3 to TRBJ2-1, with TRBD1 identical over 12 bases. Germline trimming cut 2 bases from V and 8 bases from J; bases unmatched to any gene: 7. The CDR3 totals 16 residues. The germline V gene has CDR1 SGHTA and CDR2 FQGTGA.

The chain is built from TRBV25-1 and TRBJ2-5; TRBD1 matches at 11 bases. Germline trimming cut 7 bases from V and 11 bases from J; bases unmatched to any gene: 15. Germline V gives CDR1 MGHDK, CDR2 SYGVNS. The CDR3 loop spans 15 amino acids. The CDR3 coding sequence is TGTGCCAGCACCCAAGGGACAGGGGGATCGGGAGAGCAGTACTTC. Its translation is CASTQGTGGSGEQYF. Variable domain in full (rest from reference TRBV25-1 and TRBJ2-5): EADIYQTPRYLVIGTGKKITLECSQTMGHDKMYWYQQDPGMELHLIHYSYGVNSTEKGDLSSESTVSRIRTEHFPLTLESARPSHTSQYLCASTQGTGGSGEQYFGPGTRLLVL.

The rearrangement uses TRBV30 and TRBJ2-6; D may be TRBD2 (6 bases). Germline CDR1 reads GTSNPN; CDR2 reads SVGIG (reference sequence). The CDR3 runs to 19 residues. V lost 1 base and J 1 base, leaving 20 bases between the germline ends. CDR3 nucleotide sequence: TGTGCCTGGAGTGCATTCGGAGGGGACTTATTTTCTGGGGCCAACGTCCTGACTTTC. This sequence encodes CAWSAFGGDLFSGANVLTF.

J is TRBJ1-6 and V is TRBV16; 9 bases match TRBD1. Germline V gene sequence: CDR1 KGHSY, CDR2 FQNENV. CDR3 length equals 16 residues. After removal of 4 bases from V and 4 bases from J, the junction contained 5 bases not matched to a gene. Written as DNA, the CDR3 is TGTGCCAGCAGCCGAACAGGGGGCTTTTATAATTCACCCCTCCACTTT. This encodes CASSRTGGFYNSPLHF.

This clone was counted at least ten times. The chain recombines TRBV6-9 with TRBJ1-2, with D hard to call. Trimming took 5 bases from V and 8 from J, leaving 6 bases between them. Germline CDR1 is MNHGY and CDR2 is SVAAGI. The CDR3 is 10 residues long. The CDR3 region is CASSRGGYTF. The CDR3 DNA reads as TGTGCCAGCAGTCGAGGGGGCTACACCTTC.

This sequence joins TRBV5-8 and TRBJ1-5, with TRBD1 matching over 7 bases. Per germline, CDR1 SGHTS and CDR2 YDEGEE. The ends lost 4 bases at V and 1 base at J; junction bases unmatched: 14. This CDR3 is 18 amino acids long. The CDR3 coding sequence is TGTGCCAGCAGCAGGGACAGTGACTGGGGGTTGAGCAATCAGCCCCAGCATTTT. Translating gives CASSRDSDWGLSNQPQHF.

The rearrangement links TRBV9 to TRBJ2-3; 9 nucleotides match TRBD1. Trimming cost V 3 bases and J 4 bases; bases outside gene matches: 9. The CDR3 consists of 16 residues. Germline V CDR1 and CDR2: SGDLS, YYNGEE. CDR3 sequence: CASSATGTGSADTQYF. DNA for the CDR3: TGTGCCAGCAGCGCAACCGGGACAGGGAGCGCAGATACGCAGTATTTT.

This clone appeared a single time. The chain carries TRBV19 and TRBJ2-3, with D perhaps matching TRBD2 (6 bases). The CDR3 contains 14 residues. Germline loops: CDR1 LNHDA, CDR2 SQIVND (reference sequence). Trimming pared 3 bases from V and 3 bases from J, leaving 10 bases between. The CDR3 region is CASSIILATDTQYF. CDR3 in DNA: TGTGCCAGTAGTATTATACTAGCAACAGATACGCAGTATTTT.

The DNA for the CDR3 is TGTGCCAGCAGTTACTACAGGGGCTACGAGCAGTACTTC. As protein: CASSYYRGYEQYF. The chain combines TRBV6-5 with TRBJ2-7; 7 nucleotides match TRBD1. Germline V CDR1 and CDR2: MNHEY, SVGAGI. The CDR3 extends over 13 amino acids. Unmatched junction bases numbered 0, after V lost 1 base and J lost 3 bases.

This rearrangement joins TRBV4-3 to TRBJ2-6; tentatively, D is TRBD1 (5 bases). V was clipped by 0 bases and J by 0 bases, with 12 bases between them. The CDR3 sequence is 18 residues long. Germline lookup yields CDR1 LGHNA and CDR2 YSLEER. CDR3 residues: CASSQDTGRSSGANVLTF. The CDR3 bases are TGCGCCAGCAGCCAAGATACAGGCCGGAGCTCTGGGGCCAACGTCCTGACTTTC.